This is a list of T cell receptor beta chains from one sample in a study of T-cell reconstitution after alpha-beta-depleted transplantation in children. TCRdb processed the PCR reads anew with MiXCR; each CDR3 protein has one entry. The sample contains hundreds of thousands of distinct CDR3 sequences, roughly 8.1% of which appear only once. Here the sequenced sample was PBMCs, mostly from graft donor cells, taken 360 days after TCRalphabeta/CD19-depleted stem cell transplant. These receptors originate from a male patient between 2 and 15 years old who had a stem cell transplant for acute myeloid leukemia, so the T cells may come from the graft donor. Both conserved end residues are trimmed from each CDR3. The D gene is left open where the match is weak.

CDR3 protein: SARNYKGGNTGELF; J gene: TRBJ2-2; D gene: -; V gene: TRBV20-1
CDR3 protein: ASSLGGEGPTGAEAF; J gene: TRBJ1-1; D gene: -; V gene: TRBV7-6
CDR3 protein: ASSYGLKGAYEQY; J gene: TRBJ2-7; D gene: -; V gene: TRBV6-5
CDR3 protein: ASNKDREPPVGTDTQY; J gene: TRBJ2-3; D gene: TRBD1; V gene: TRBV12-3/TRBV12-4
CDR3 protein: SAREGDGELF; J gene: TRBJ2-2; D gene: -; V gene: TRBV20-1
CDR3 protein: ASSLKGAWEQY; J gene: TRBJ2-7; D gene: TRBD1; V gene: TRBV6-6
CDR3 protein: ASSLEAEGAGTEAF; J gene: TRBJ1-1; D gene: TRBD1; V gene: TRBV7-6
CDR3 protein: ASSGTSGSYEQY; J gene: TRBJ2-7; D gene: TRBD2; V gene: TRBV7-2
CDR3 protein: ASIPGTGLSYEQY; J gene: TRBJ2-7; D gene: TRBD1; V gene: TRBV12-3/TRBV12-4
CDR3 protein: ASKDRNSPLH; J gene: TRBJ1-6; D gene: -; V gene: TRBV19
CDR3 protein: ASSLRGLQGSYEQY; J gene: TRBJ2-7; D gene: -; V gene: TRBV7-2
CDR3 protein: SVGVTSGYEQY; J gene: TRBJ2-7; D gene: TRBD2; V gene: TRBV29-1
CDR3 protein: SARVGTGPEQY; J gene: TRBJ2-7; D gene: -; V gene: TRBV20-1
CDR3 protein: SVADPGLQETQY; J gene: TRBJ2-5; D gene: -; V gene: TRBV29-1
CDR3 protein: SARDQLYEQY; J gene: TRBJ2-7; D gene: -; V gene: TRBV20-1
CDR3 protein: SAKDGNQPQH; J gene: TRBJ1-5; D gene: -; V gene: TRBV20-1
CDR3 protein: SARPDHNEQF; J gene: TRBJ2-1; D gene: -; V gene: TRBV20-1
CDR3 protein: SASNAEGNTDTQY; J gene: TRBJ2-3; D gene: -; V gene: TRBV20-1
CDR3 protein: ASLPGAVNTGELF; J gene: TRBJ2-2; D gene: -; V gene: TRBV25-1
CDR3 protein: ASSNPGTIYEQY; J gene: TRBJ2-7; D gene: TRBD2; V gene: TRBV19
CDR3 protein: ASSLGSPLKLF; J gene: TRBJ1-4; D gene: -; V gene: TRBV5-1
CDR3 protein: ASSYLGNTEAF; J gene: TRBJ1-1; D gene: -; V gene: TRBV6-5
CDR3 protein: SAASPGTNEKLF; J gene: TRBJ1-4; D gene: -; V gene: TRBV20-1
CDR3 protein: ASRDGNTGELF; J gene: TRBJ2-2; D gene: -; V gene: TRBV12-3/TRBV12-4
CDR3 protein: AINQREGLGTGELF; J gene: TRBJ2-2; D gene: TRBD2; V gene: TRBV10-3
CDR3 protein: AWQGADTQY; J gene: TRBJ2-3; D gene: TRBD1; V gene: TRBV30
CDR3 protein: ASRFGTSGATDTQY; J gene: TRBJ2-3; D gene: TRBD2; V gene: TRBV7-2
CDR3 protein: SARDRRGPSTDTQY; J gene: TRBJ2-3; D gene: -; V gene: TRBV20-1
CDR3 protein: ASTLGGTSGRSQQF; J gene: TRBJ2-1; D gene: TRBD2; V gene: TRBV28
CDR3 protein: ASSFDRGRTNTEAF; J gene: TRBJ1-1; D gene: TRBD1; V gene: TRBV27
CDR3 protein: ASSSGLANTGELF; J gene: TRBJ2-2; D gene: TRBD2; V gene: TRBV7-2
CDR3 protein: ASSVQGLVGELF; J gene: TRBJ2-2; D gene: -; V gene: TRBV5-1
CDR3 protein: ASSDYRETNEKLF; J gene: TRBJ1-4; D gene: -; V gene: TRBV7-8
CDR3 protein: ASSLFSRVDEKLF; J gene: TRBJ1-4; D gene: -; V gene: TRBV5-5
CDR3 protein: ASSLVLTSGLFEQY; J gene: TRBJ2-7; D gene: TRBD2; V gene: TRBV5-1
CDR3 protein: ATSVAGEYNEQF; J gene: TRBJ2-1; D gene: TRBD2; V gene: TRBV15
CDR3 protein: ASRRGPSTDTQY; J gene: TRBJ2-3; D gene: TRBD1; V gene: TRBV7-2
CDR3 protein: SARVPPGTGLAGNQPQH; J gene: TRBJ1-5; D gene: TRBD1; V gene: TRBV20-1
CDR3 protein: SARIAVGQPQH; J gene: TRBJ1-5; D gene: -; V gene: TRBV20-1
CDR3 protein: ASSFGPSNYGYT; J gene: TRBJ1-2; D gene: -; V gene: TRBV7-2
CDR3 protein: ASSQHDRGSGYT; J gene: TRBJ1-2; D gene: TRBD1; V gene: TRBV12-3/TRBV12-4
CDR3 protein: ASSYGTVGDTQY; J gene: TRBJ2-3; D gene: -; V gene: TRBV6-5
CDR3 protein: SARDPAAYGYT; J gene: TRBJ1-2; D gene: -; V gene: TRBV20-1
CDR3 protein: SASSGNFGGRTTEAF; J gene: TRBJ1-1; D gene: -; V gene: TRBV20-1
CDR3 protein: ATGVKKREEDEQY; J gene: TRBJ2-7; D gene: TRBD2; V gene: TRBV10-3